This is a list of T cell receptor beta chains from one sample in a study of T-cell reconstitution after alpha-beta-depleted transplantation in children. One entry per CDR3 protein, called by TCRdb with MiXCR from the PCR reads. The repertoire includes about 440,000 distinct CDR3 sequences, 43% of them detected once, and roughly a quarter sits in the top ten. The material sequenced was PBMCs, taken before TCRalphabeta/CD19-depleted stem cell transplant. These receptors all come from a girl aged 2 to 9 with aplastic anemia, due to receive a stem cell transplant. CDR3s include the opening cysteine and the closing phenylalanine or tryptophan. The D gene is left open where the match is weak. The size of a clone is reported for some rows only, either as once, few or many, or as a class for expanded clones.

>TRBJ2-3|-|-|TRBV11-2
CASSFAANTDTQYF
TGTGCCAGCAGCTTCGCAGCGAACACAGATACGCAGTATTTT
>TRBJ2-7|TRBD1|once|TRBV28
CASSMTGGAGPYEQYF
TGTGCCAGCAGTATGACAGGGGGCGCTGGCCCCTACGAGCAGTACTTC
>TRBJ2-7|-|-|TRBV20-1
CSARDRPAYEQYF
TGCAGTGCTAGAGATCGTCCCGCCTACGAGCAGTACTTC
>TRBJ1-4|TRBD1|few|TRBV6-1
CASRTGTGDEKLFF
TGTGCCAGCAGGACCGGGACAGGGGACGAAAAACTGTTTTTT
>TRBJ1-1|-|many|TRBV7-9
CASSVGPRGDTEAFF
TGTGCCAGCAGCGTGGGACCTAGAGGTGACACTGAAGCTTTCTTT
>TRBJ2-7|TRBD1|-|TRBV5-1
CASSTGGYEQYF
TGCGCCAGTTCGACAGGGGGATACGAGCAGTACTTC
>TRBJ2-6|TRBD2|many|TRBV5-1
CASSSGLAGASGANVLTF
TGCGCCAGCAGCTCCGGACTAGCGGGAGCGTCGGGGGCCAACGTCCTGACTTTC
>TRBJ2-3|TRBD2|many|TRBV11-2
CASSFRGLAGGPQPQNTQYF
TGTGCCAGCAGCTTCCGGGGACTAGCGGGAGGGCCCCAACCCCAAAATACGCAGTATTTT
>TRBJ2-1|-|-|TRBV20-1
CSARHQRHNEQFF
TGCAGTGCTCGCCACCAGCGTCACAATGAGCAGTTCTTC
>TRBJ2-2|TRBD2|-|TRBV6-1
CASRPGLADTGELFF
TGTGCCAGCAGGCCCGGACTAGCGGACACCGGGGAGCTGTTTTTT
>TRBJ1-2|-|-|TRBV29-1
CSVDLSGERGYTF
TGCAGCGTTGATTTGTCCGGGGAGCGGGGCTACACCTTC
>TRBJ2-7|-|few|TRBV4-1
CASSQDPGQGIEQYF
TGCGCCAGCAGCCAAGATCCAGGGCAGGGAATCGAGCAGTACTTC
>TRBJ2-2|-|few|TRBV7-9
CASSLERELFF
TGTGCCAGCAGCTTAGAGAGGGAGCTGTTTTTT
>TRBJ1-1|-|many|TRBV5-1
CASRWGQGMNTEAFF
TGCGCCAGCAGGTGGGGACAAGGGATGAACACTGAAGCTTTCTTT
>TRBJ2-3|TRBD2|-|TRBV20-1
CSAPLAGADTQYF
TGCAGTGCTCCTCTAGCGGGAGCAGATACGCAGTATTTT
>TRBJ2-7|-|many|TRBV7-2
CASSSPDSYEQYF
TGTGCCAGCAGCTCCCCGGACAGCTACGAGCAGTACTTC
>TRBJ2-7|TRBD2|few|TRBV6-1
CASSPGGAGDMPEQYF
TGTGCCAGCAGCCCCGGCGGGGCGGGAGATATGCCCGAGCAGTACTTC
>TRBJ2-1|-|-|TRBV4-3
CASSQEVVGGSYNEQFF
TGCGCCAGCAGCCAAGAAGTAGTAGGTGGTAGCTACAATGAGCAGTTCTTC
>TRBJ2-7|TRBD2|few|TRBV11-2
CASSYSRTSGELPSYEQYF
TGTGCCAGCAGTTACTCCCGGACTAGCGGGGAATTACCTTCCTACGAGCAGTACTTC
>TRBJ2-5|-|-|TRBV20-1
CSAPKRQQETQYF
TGCAGTGCTCCTAAGAGGCAGCAAGAGACCCAGTACTTC
>TRBJ2-7|-|-|TRBV5-1
CASRAGDSLGEQYF
TGCGCCAGCAGGGCGGGGGACAGCTTGGGCGAGCAGTACTTC
>TRBJ1-3|-|many|TRBV29-1
CSVELDYTIYF
TGCAGCGTTGAACTGGACTACACCATATATTTT
>TRBJ1-5|TRBD1|many|TRBV20-1
CSAVGQGPQHF
TGCAGTGCTGTGGGACAGGGGCCCCAGCATTTT
>TRBJ2-3|-|many|TRBV7-2
CASSYSGVRADTQYF
TGTGCCAGCAGCTATTCGGGAGTCAGGGCAGATACGCAGTATTTT
>TRBJ2-7|TRBD2|-|TRBV5-1
CASSLSGLVGTNEQYF
TGCGCCAGCAGCTTGTCGGGACTAGTGGGAACAAACGAGCAGTACTTC
>TRBJ2-1|TRBD2|-|TRBV5-1
CASSAGLAGDNEQFF
TGCGCCAGCAGCGCGGGACTAGCGGGGGACAATGAGCAGTTCTTC
>TRBJ1-5|-|-|TRBV10-3
CAISQGGSGNQPQHF
TGTGCCATCAGCCAAGGGGGATCCGGCAATCAGCCCCAGCATTTT
>TRBJ1-3|-|-|TRBV29-1
CSVRTDGNTIYF
TGCAGCGTTCGGACAGACGGGAACACCATATATTTT
>TRBJ2-7|TRBD1|-|TRBV7-2
CASSLQPGQVPYEQYF
TGTGCCAGCAGCTTACAACCGGGACAGGTACCCTACGAGCAGTACTTC
>TRBJ1-3|TRBD1|few|TRBV4-1
CASSQGEGAGGNTIYF
TGCGCCAGCAGCCAAGGAGAGGGGGCAGGAGGAAACACCATATATTTT
>TRBJ1-1|-|-|TRBV5-5
CASGIRTDLNTEAFF
TGTGCCAGCGGTATCAGGACAGACCTGAACACTGAAGCTTTCTTT
>TRBJ2-3|-|-|TRBV6-5
CASSYSWAGSTDTQYF
TGTGCCAGCAGTTACTCATGGGCGGGGAGCACAGATACGCAGTATTTT
>TRBJ1-5|-|-|TRBV18
CASSPPGYSNQPQHF
TGTGCCAGCTCACCGCCGGGCTATAGCAATCAGCCCCAGCATTTT
>TRBJ2-1|TRBD2|-|TRBV20-1
CSAPRSLAGGSYNEQFF
TGCAGTGCTCCTCGAAGTCTCGCGGGAGGTTCCTACAATGAGCAGTTCTTC
>TRBJ2-3|TRBD1|-|TRBV3-1
CASSQRGQGTDTQYF
TGTGCCAGCAGCCAACGGGGACAGGGCACAGATACGCAGTATTTT
>TRBJ2-6|-|many|TRBV5-1
CASSLATGTGANVLTF
TGCGCCAGCAGCTTGGCCACAGGGACTGGGGCCAACGTCCTGACTTTC
>TRBJ2-3|-|-|TRBV7-2
CASSLGLARGDTQYF
TGTGCCAGCAGCTTAGGGCTAGCCCGAGGAGATACGCAGTATTTT
>TRBJ1-5|-|many|TRBV5-1
CASSQESNQPQHF
TGCGCCAGCAGCCAGGAAAGCAATCAGCCCCAGCATTTT
>TRBJ2-1|-|-|TRBV7-2
CASTPYAYNEQFF
TGTGCCAGCACGCCCTATGCCTACAATGAGCAGTTCTTC
>TRBJ1-5|-|-|TRBV20-1
CSASVTTNSNQPQHF
TGCAGTGCATCGGTCACAACAAATAGCAATCAGCCCCAGCATTTT
>TRBJ2-1|-|-|TRBV28
CARGLLEQFF
TGTGCCAGAGGGCTTTTGGAGCAGTTCTTC
>TRBJ2-7|-|-|TRBV20-1
CSAMGSYEQYF
TGCAGTGCTATGGGCTCCTACGAGCAGTACTTC
>TRBJ2-7|-|-|TRBV19
CASSNRGTAYEQYF
TGTGCCAGTAGTAATCGGGGGACTGCCTACGAGCAGTACTTC
>TRBJ2-7|-|-|TRBV20-1
CSTIDSGIGPSDEQYF
TGCAGTACCATAGATTCAGGGATAGGACCCTCTGACGAGCAGTACTTC
>TRBJ2-7|-|-|TRBV25-1
CASSPWTTPQYF
TGTGCCAGCTCTCCCTGGACCACCCCGCAGTACTTC
>TRBJ2-7|TRBD2|-|TRBV6-5
CASSYGTSGRYEQYF
TGTGCCAGCAGTTACGGGACTAGCGGGAGATACGAGCAGTACTTC
>TRBJ2-5|-|-|TRBV7-9
CASSSWGEETQYF
TGTGCCAGCAGCTCCTGGGGAGAAGAGACCCAGTACTTC
>TRBJ2-2|-|-|TRBV19
CASSTGHPGELFF
TGTGCCAGTAGTACCGGTCACCCCGGGGAGCTGTTTTTT